The text below deals with one TCR beta chain. Its antigen remains unknown. The CDR3 length is 15 residues. Deletions cut 0 bases from V and 3 bases from J, with 12 bases between. Per germline, CDR1 MGHRA and CDR2 YSYEKL. Vbeta (60) and Jbeta (13) primers were used in the PCR. This table comes from immunoSEQ multiplex PCR, and its TCRdb copy is limited to in-frame clones, with some not included. The sample consists of fewer than 200,000 clones, around 72% of them appearing once. This sample is drawn from a study of cytomegalovirus exposure and HLA in healthy donors. Study results and caveats: With further analysis later on, most CMV-associated TCR beta chains appeared HLA-restricted. The authors later linked a missense DCLRE1C variant to TCR beta V- and J-gene trimming. About 87% or about 30% of the time was how often most TCR beta V segments were productive, according to an earlier analysis.

The chain links TRBV4-1 to TRBJ2-7; D perhaps matches TRBD2 (6 bases). Specimen: PBMCs. The sequence came from a man younger than 30 in good health and CMV-seronegative. The CDR3 loop reads CASSQEAEGNYEQYF. The CDR3 DNA sequence: TGCGCCAGCAGCCAAGAAGCGGAGGGTAACTACGAGCAGTACTTC.